Each of the 6 T cell receptor beta chains below was sequenced from the same sample in a study of blood T cell repertoires in COVID-19 (dated by TCRdb to about 2020). The library was made by the immunoSEQ multiplex PCR assay. Imported from immuneACCESS, the table was reduced by TCRdb to in-frame sequences with V and J called. These copies leave out some clones; in studies compared against another copy, an unresolved V gene accounts for under half, and the cause of the remainder is not known. The sample table contains about 60,000 clones; only one count was recorded for about 86% of them. The ten largest clonotypes hold 1.2% of the sample. What was sequenced was peripheral blood. These TCRs come from a man aged 40-55 years with acute or convalescent COVID-19.

The V and J genes are TRBV3-1 (or the pseudogene TRBV3-2) and TRBJ1-2, with TRBD1 identical over 7 bases. The J segment lost 6 bases and the V segment lost 6 bases, leaving 7 bases of the junction unmatched. Germline CDR1 reads LGHDT; CDR2 reads YNNKEL (reference sequence). This CDR3 has 13 residues. In DNA, the CDR3 is TGTGCCAGCAGGTATGAGGGGGCAAATGGCTACACCTTC. Translating it yields CASRYEGANGYTF.

This chain uses TRBV19 with TRBJ1-2, with 7 nucleotides matching TRBD1. Germline trimming cut 2 bases from V and 3 bases from J; bases unmatched to any gene: 3. The germline V gene encodes CDR1 LNHDA and CDR2 SQIVND (reference sequence). This CDR3 has 14 amino acids. The chain's CDR3 is CASSIKGQDYGYTF. DNA for the CDR3: TGTGCCAGTAGTATAAAAGGACAGGACTATGGCTACACCTTC.

The chain links TRBV2 to TRBJ1-2, with TRBD1 identical over 10 bases. Germline V lookup: CDR1 SNHLY, CDR2 FYNNEI. Germline trimming cut 2 bases from V and 8 bases from J; bases unmatched to any gene: 11. The CDR3 spans 16 residues. CDR3 amino acids: CASSETRQGATQGYTF. In DNA, the CDR3 is TGTGCCAGCAGTGAAACGCGACAGGGGGCAACTCAAGGCTACACCTTC.

The chain carries TRBV5-4 and TRBJ1-1, with a weak D call TRBD1 (6 bases). This CDR3 is built from 15 residues. Trimming left V 0 bases short and J 1 base short, with 10 bases between. Germline-derived CDR1 and CDR2 are SGHNT and YYREEE (reference sequence). CDR3 coding DNA: TGTGCCAGCAGCTTGGCGCGGGGGCAGAACACTGAAGCTTTCTTT. Its protein is CASSLARGQNTEAFF.

The genes are TRBV18 and TRBJ2-5; 9 bases fit TRBD2. This CDR3 region has 16 residues. Germline V gene data show CDR1 as KGHSH and CDR2 as LQKENI. The V segment lost 0 bases and the J segment 0 bases; nucleotides outside the gene matches: 2. The CDR3 loop is CASSPPQRGDQETQYF. CDR3 sequence (DNA): TGTGCCAGCTCACCACCGCAGCGGGGGGACCAAGAGACCCAGTACTTC.

This clone was recorded once. The chain has TRBV27 and TRBJ2-7, with TRBD2 identical over 13 bases. J was trimmed by 5 bases and V by 5 bases; bases with no gene match: 6. Germline V gives CDR1 MNHEY, CDR2 SMNVEV (reference sequence). This CDR3 contains 15 residues. The CDR3 loop is CASSPRLAGGHEQYF. The CDR3 DNA follows: TGTGCCAGCAGTCCGAGACTAGCGGGGGGACACGAGCAGTACTTC.